This T cell receptor (beta chain) derives from a study of blood T cell repertoires in COVID-19. Whole-study context: There were acute and convalescent COVID-19 samples, and they came from the United States, Italy and Spain.

The CDR3 sequence is 14 residues long. J gave up 10 bases and V 5 bases, and 8 bases lay outside the gene matches. The germline V gene has CDR1 SEHNR and CDR2 FQNEAQ (reference sequence). Repertoires were generated with immunoSEQ multiplex PCR, while TCRdb's copy carries only in-frame clones and drops some. The sample lists about 220,000 clones; roughly 84% were seen once. Recruitment covered 20 to 25 US areas and drew participants whose ages spanned about 18 to 100 years. Clinical history reported by participants formed the basis on which cohorts were assigned. Two negative PCRs, clearance, or symptom resolution characterized the recovered Cohort 3 donors.

The chain couples TRBV7-9 to TRBJ2-1; 10 bases agree with TRBD2. Sequenced material: PBMCs or T cells enriched from blood (not recorded which). This sequence was found in a woman in her thirties or forties who had recovered from COVID-19. CDR3 amino acids: CASSPSGRAGEQFF. DNA of the CDR3: TGTGCCAGCAGCCCAAGCGGGAGGGCCGGGGAGCAGTTCTTC.